These T cell receptor beta chains were read from a single sample in a study of blood T cell repertoires in COVID-19. This table comes from immunoSEQ multiplex PCR, and its TCRdb copy is limited to in-frame clones, with some not included. This table holds 200,000 or so clones, about 80% found once. Material for sequencing was peripheral blood. Receptors originate from an older woman with acute or convalescent COVID-19. Both conserved end residues are trimmed from each CDR3. Fields, in order: clone size, J gene, V gene, CDR3 protein. Clone size appears in some rows only: once, few, many, or a class for an expanded clone.

size: NA; J: TRBJ2-7; V: TRBV18; CDR3: ASSLGQASYEQY
size: NA; J: TRBJ1-1; V: TRBV27; CDR3: ASSQTGLWVDTEAF
size: few; J: TRBJ1-6; V: TRBV19; CDR3: ASSSGGSGGSSPLH
size: NA; J: TRBJ1-1; V: TRBV5-5; CDR3: ASSHYPPPLLTEAF
size: NA; J: TRBJ1-4; V: TRBV5-1; CDR3: ASSSEGALSEKLF
size: NA; J: TRBJ1-1; V: TRBV11-1; CDR3: ASSPSGTEAF
size: NA; J: TRBJ1-6; V: TRBV27; CDR3: ASSLSGRTGRSSYNSPLH
size: NA; J: TRBJ2-5; V: TRBV7-9; CDR3: ATTGGLTGETQY
size: once; J: TRBJ1-5; V: TRBV5-6; CDR3: ASSLIGGNQPQH
size: NA; J: TRBJ1-5; V: TRBV6-5; CDR3: ASSPRTGRNQPQH
size: NA; J: TRBJ2-7; V: TRBV5-6; CDR3: ASATGQGLYEQY
size: NA; J: TRBJ1-5; V: TRBV5-1; CDR3: ASSLGQGVDNQPQH
size: NA; J: TRBJ2-7; V: TRBV6-5; CDR3: ASRTLYEQY
size: NA; J: TRBJ2-3; V: TRBV19; CDR3: ASSPRVTDTQY
size: NA; J: TRBJ2-1; V: TRBV4-2; CDR3: ASSQEGGRSSEQF
size: NA; J: TRBJ2-7; V: TRBV9; CDR3: ASSGQYGTYEQY
size: NA; J: TRBJ1-2; V: TRBV11-2; CDR3: ASSLTPNSAGNYGYT
size: once; J: TRBJ2-5; V: TRBV5-5; CDR3: ASSLGQGFPEETQY
size: once; J: TRBJ1-2; V: TRBV18; CDR3: ASSPIAGSGTGGGYT
size: once; J: TRBJ1-4; V: TRBV30; CDR3: AWGSGQTGEKLF
size: NA; J: TRBJ1-1; V: TRBV9; CDR3: ASSVVGGRAF
size: few; J: TRBJ2-7; V: TRBV7-9; CDR3: ASSTGTGQTYEQY
size: NA; J: TRBJ2-7; V: TRBV19; CDR3: ASRRETGRYEQY
size: few; J: TRBJ1-3; V: TRBV3-1/TRBV3-2; CDR3: ASSPDPRAGNTIY
size: NA; J: TRBJ1-1; V: TRBV7-9; CDR3: ASSTGQGMAEAF
size: once; J: TRBJ1-2; V: TRBV9; CDR3: ASSEGTVNYGYT
size: NA; J: TRBJ1-4; V: TRBV30; CDR3: AWSQGWVGEKLF
size: NA; J: TRBJ1-2; V: TRBV3-1/TRBV3-2; CDR3: ASRHTTGDSSGYT
size: few; J: TRBJ1-1; V: TRBV12-3/TRBV12-4; CDR3: ASSRDRGAF
size: NA; J: TRBJ2-2; V: TRBV4-2; CDR3: ASSLGTSSNTGELF
size: NA; J: TRBJ1-5; V: TRBV6-1; CDR3: ASSEFGQGRKPQH
size: NA; J: TRBJ1-1; V: TRBV7-2; CDR3: ASSFEGGITEAF
size: NA; J: TRBJ2-2; V: TRBV18; CDR3: ASSPLPGGPNTGELF
size: NA; J: TRBJ2-2; V: TRBV5-4; CDR3: ASSLASGGLTGELF
size: once; J: TRBJ1-2; V: TRBV6-2/TRBV6-3; CDR3: ASSYSMVYHDRLGGYT